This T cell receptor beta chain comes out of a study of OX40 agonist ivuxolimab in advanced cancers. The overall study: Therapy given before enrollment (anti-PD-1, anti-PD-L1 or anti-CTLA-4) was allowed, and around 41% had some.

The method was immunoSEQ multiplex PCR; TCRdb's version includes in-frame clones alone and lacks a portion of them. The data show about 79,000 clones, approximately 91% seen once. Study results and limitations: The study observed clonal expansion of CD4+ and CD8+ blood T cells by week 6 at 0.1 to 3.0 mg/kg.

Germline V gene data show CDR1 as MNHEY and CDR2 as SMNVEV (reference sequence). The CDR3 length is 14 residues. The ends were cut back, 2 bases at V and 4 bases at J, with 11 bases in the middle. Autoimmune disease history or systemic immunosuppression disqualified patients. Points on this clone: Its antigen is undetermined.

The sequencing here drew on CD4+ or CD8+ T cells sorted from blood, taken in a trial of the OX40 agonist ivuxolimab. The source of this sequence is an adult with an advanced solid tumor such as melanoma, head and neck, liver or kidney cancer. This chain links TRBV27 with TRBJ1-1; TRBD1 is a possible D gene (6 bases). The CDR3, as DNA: TGTGCCAGCAGTTTAAGGGGGGAGGGCACTGAAGCTTTCTTT. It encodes CASSLRGEGTEAFF.